This TCR beta chain was captured in a study of blood T cells in healthy people across ages. Study background: Researchers report that template switching captured about one barcoded beta molecule per two T cells.

V dropped 7 bases and J dropped 2; count of bases not matched to a gene: 5. The germline CDR1 and CDR2 sequences are SGHRS and YFSETQ. The CDR3 loop spans 14 amino acids. Study conclusions and caveats: Estimated diversity across one million T cells was deemed an underestimate. Observed TCR beta diversity showed a strong correlation with the percentage of naive T cells as measured by flow cytometry.

This clonotype was recorded at least ten times. Its antigen is still unknown. The second PCR ran about 7 to 12 cycles with a sample-barcoded 5' primer and J-beta primers. TCRdb processed the 5' RACE reads anew with MiXCR; each CDR3 protein has one entry. Of some 730,000 distinct CDR3 sequences in the sample, over 20% are singletons; the top ten hold about 22%. This sequence joins TRBV5-1 and TRBJ2-3; TRBD1 matches at 9 bases. The sequencing input was blood. The clonotype originates from a man between 65 and 85 years old in good health. DNA for the CDR3: TGCGCCAGCCGCGGACAGGGGATCACAGATACGCAGTATTTT. Protein product: CASRGQGITDTQYF.